The 7 T cell receptor beta chains below all came from one sample that was sequenced in a study of cytomegalovirus exposure and HLA in healthy donors. Primers: 60 Vbeta forward and 13 Jbeta reverse. The assay was immunoSEQ multiplex PCR, and TCRdb's table has in-frame clones only and misses some. Its clone listing holds under 90,000 clones. Sequences were obtained from PBMCs. These TCRs come from a man aged 45-65 years in good health and CMV-seropositive.

This chain joins TRBV29-1 and TRBJ2-7, with TRBD2 identical over 8 bases. V shed 0 bases, J shed 6 bases, and the junction held 7 bases outside the gene matches. The CDR3 has 14 residues. CDR1 is SQVTM, CDR2 ANQGSEA, per germline. The CDR3 coding sequence is TGCAGCGTTGAAGATCCCGGCCTAGCGGGCGAGCAGTACTTC. It is translated as CSVEDPGLAGEQYF.

J is TRBJ1-2 and V is TRBV9, with 9 bases matching TRBD1. CDR1 is SGDLS and CDR2 is YYNGEE in the germline V gene. Trimming took 3 bases from V and 5 from J; bases not matched to a gene: 8. This CDR3 has 15 amino acids. The CDR3 is CASSAWGTGLYGYTF. The CDR3 DNA sequence: TGTGCCAGCAGCGCCTGGGGGACAGGGCTTTATGGCTACACCTTC.

The CDR3 region is CASSVAPGGGGETQYF. The DNA of the CDR3 is TGTGCCAGCAGCGTAGCACCCGGGGGGGGAGGGGAGACCCAGTACTTC. The chain joins TRBV9 to TRBJ2-5, with 8 bases lining up with TRBD2. V was pared by 0 bases and J by 5 bases, with 9 bases of the junction left unmatched. This CDR3 region has 16 residues. CDR1 and CDR2 (germline): SGDLS, YYNGEE. Full variable domain (outside the CDR3, taken from reference TRBV9 and TRBJ2-5): DSGVTQTPKHLITATGQRVTLRCSPRSGDLSVYWYQQSLDQGLQFLIQYYNGEERAKGNILERFSAQQFPDLHSELNLSSLELGDSALYFCASSVAPGGGGETQYFGPGTRLLVL.

V is TRBV28 and J is TRBJ1-5; D ambiguous. V was shortened by 2 bases and J by 1 base, with 9 bases between the two germline ends. The CDR3 is 15 residues long. Germline V gene data show CDR1 as MDHEN and CDR2 as SYDVKM. The CDR3 protein is CASSLKLLSNQPQHF. The CDR3 bases are TGTGCCAGCAGTTTAAAGCTACTGAGCAATCAGCCCCAGCATTTT. Based on the CDR3 plus reference TRBV28 and TRBJ1-5, the full variable domain is DVKVTQSSRYLVKRTGEKVFLECVQDMDHENMFWYRQDPGLGLRLIYFSYDVKMKEKGDIPEGYSVSREKKERFSLILESASTNQTSMYLCASSLKLLSNQPQHFGDGTRLSIL.

The rearrangement uses TRBV2 and TRBJ1-6; TRBD1 aligns across 7 bases. V trimming: 6 bases; J trimming: 9 bases; junction bases outside the gene matches: 5. Germline CDR1 SNHLY, CDR2 FYNNEI. The CDR3 consists of 13 residues. The CDR3 spells CASSYRGSSPLHF. The CDR3 bases are TGTGCCAGCAGCTACAGGGGTAGTTCACCCCTCCACTTT.

This CDR3 reads CASSWTENQPQHF. The CDR3 region has the DNA TGTGCCAGCAGTTGGACAGAAAATCAGCCCCAGCATTTT. This sequence joins TRBV27 and TRBJ1-5; possible D gene TRBD1, 6 bases. V lost 4 bases, J lost 4 bases, and 8 bases lay in between. Germline CDR1 and CDR2: MNHEY and SMNVEV (reference sequence). The CDR3 contains 13 residues.

The chain carries TRBV4-3 and TRBJ1-2; no clear D gene. In germline, CDR1 is LGHNA, CDR2 YSLEER. This CDR3 has 15 amino acids. V was cut by 1 base and J by 0 bases, with 9 bases left in between. The CDR3 DNA follows: TGCGCCAGCAGCCAAGGCCCATTAGCTAACTATGGCTACACCTTC. Its translation is CASSQGPLANYGYTF.